A selection of T cell receptor beta chains follows, all from one sample in a study of T-cell memory formation after mild COVID-19. MiXCR, applied by TCRdb to the 5' RACE reads, yields one record per CDR3 protein. The data hold 580,000 or so distinct CDR3 sequences, with roughly 17% observed a single time. The sample was PBMCs or a T cell subset sorted from them (not recorded which). The receptors come from an adult woman who had mild COVID-19 (a few samples of this study predate the infection). Cell type and time point are not known. CDR3s include the opening cysteine and the closing phenylalanine or tryptophan. Fields, in order: clone size, D gene, V gene, J gene, CDR3 protein, CDR3 DNA. The D gene is left open where the match is weak. The size entry is marked missing in some rows and otherwise reads once, few, many or a size class.

few,.,TRBV12-3/TRBV12-4,TRBJ1-5,CASSLGVQPNQPQHF,TGTGCCAGCAGTTTAGGCGTACAACCAAATCAGCCCCAGCATTTT
.,.,TRBV6-2/TRBV6-3,TRBJ1-1,CASSYGPPGGWGDTEAFF,TGTGCCAGCAGTTACGGTCCCCCAGGTGGTTGGGGTGACACTGAAGCTTTCTTT
.,.,TRBV9,TRBJ2-1,CASILSEDNEQFF,TGTGCCAGCATTCTCAGCGAAGACAATGAGCAGTTCTTC
.,.,TRBV29-1,TRBJ1-3,CSVVDAGNTIYF,TGCAGCGTTGTGGACGCTGGAAACACCATATATTTT
few,TRBD1,TRBV6-5,TRBJ2-7,CASNIDETGGLHEQYF,TGTGCCAGCAATATAGATGAGACAGGGGGCTTACACGAGCAGTACTTC
few,TRBD1,TRBV5-6,TRBJ2-2,CASSLGRGTGELFF,TGTGCCAGCAGCTTGGGCAGGGGGACCGGGGAGCTGTTTTTT
few,TRBD2,TRBV12-3/TRBV12-4,TRBJ2-3,CASSISGRVSTDTQYF,TGTGCCAGCAGTATTAGCGGGAGAGTAAGCACAGATACGCAGTATTTT
few,TRBD2,TRBV10-3,TRBJ2-1,CAISDRTSGNNEQFF,TGTGCCATCAGTGATAGGACTAGCGGAAACAATGAGCAGTTCTTC
.,TRBD1,TRBV7-2,TRBJ2-1,CASSLRYTGVNNEQFF,TGTGCCAGCAGCTTAAGGTACACAGGGGTCAATAATGAGCAGTTCTTC
few,TRBD2,TRBV5-4,TRBJ2-3,CASSRGLAETDTQYF,TGTGCCAGCAGCAGGGGACTAGCGGAAACAGATACGCAGTATTTT
.,.,TRBV27,TRBJ2-7,CASSWKAESSYEQYF,TGTGCCAGCAGTTGGAAAGCCGAGAGCTCCTACGAGCAGTACTTC
.,.,TRBV20-1,TRBJ2-5,CSARDAGGAFQETQYF,TGCAGTGCTAGAGATGCTGGCGGGGCGTTCCAAGAGACCCAGTACTTC
few,.,TRBV30,TRBJ1-4,CAWSQGNEKLFF,TGTGCCTGGAGTCAGGGGAATGAAAAACTGTTTTTT
.,TRBD1,TRBV29-1,TRBJ1-2,CSVAGQGLGYTF,TGCAGCGTTGCCGGACAGGGTCTTGGCTACACCTTC
.,.,TRBV29-1,TRBJ2-1,CSVEGGTLVNEQFF,TGCAGCGTTGAAGGGGGGACTTTAGTCAATGAGCAGTTCTTC
.,.,TRBV6-1,TRBJ2-4,CASSEPHRGGGYIQYF,TGTGCCAGCAGTGAACCCCACAGGGGGGGAGGATACATTCAGTACTTC
few,.,TRBV7-2,TRBJ2-3,CASSRDHTTDTQYF,TGTGCCAGCAGCCGGGACCATACCACAGATACGCAGTATTTT
few,.,TRBV7-9,TRBJ2-4,CASTIGGENIQYF,TGTGCCAGCACCATCGGAGGTGAGAACATTCAGTACTTC
.,.,TRBV12-3/TRBV12-4,TRBJ1-1,CASSFGDTVRAFF,TGTGCCAGCAGTTTCGGAGACACGGTACGAGCTTTCTTT
few,.,TRBV7-2,TRBJ1-2,CASSPGLGNYGYTF,TGTGCCAGCAGCCCGGGGTTGGGGAACTATGGCTACACCTTC
.,.,TRBV7-9,TRBJ1-1,CAAGVNTEAFF,TGTGCCGCAGGGGTGAACACTGAAGCTTTCTTT
.,TRBD2,TRBV5-1,TRBJ2-2,CASSPPGLAGGRSGELFF,TGCGCCAGCAGCCCGCCGGGACTAGCGGGGGGCCGGTCCGGGGAGCTGTTTTTT
.,TRBD2,TRBV7-9,TRBJ2-5,CASSLGLAGTETQYF,TGTGCCAGCAGCTTAGGACTAGCGGGAACGGAGACCCAGTACTTC
.,.,TRBV7-6,TRBJ2-2,CASSLARDGNTGELFF,TGTGCCAGCAGCTTAGCCCGGGACGGCAACACCGGGGAGCTGTTTTTT